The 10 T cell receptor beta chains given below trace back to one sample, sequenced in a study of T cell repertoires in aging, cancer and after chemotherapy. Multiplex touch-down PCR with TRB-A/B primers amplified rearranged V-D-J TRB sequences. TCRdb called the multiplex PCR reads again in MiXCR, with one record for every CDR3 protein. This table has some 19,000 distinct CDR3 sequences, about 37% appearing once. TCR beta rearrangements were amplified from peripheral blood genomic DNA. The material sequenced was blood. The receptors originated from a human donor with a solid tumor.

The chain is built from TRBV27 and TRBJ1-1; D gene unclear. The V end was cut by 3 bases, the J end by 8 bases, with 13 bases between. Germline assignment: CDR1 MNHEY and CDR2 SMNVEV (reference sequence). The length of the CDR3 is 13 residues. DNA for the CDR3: TGTGCCAGCAGTTTCCATAGACAATCCGAAGCTTTCTTT. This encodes CASSFHRQSEAFF.

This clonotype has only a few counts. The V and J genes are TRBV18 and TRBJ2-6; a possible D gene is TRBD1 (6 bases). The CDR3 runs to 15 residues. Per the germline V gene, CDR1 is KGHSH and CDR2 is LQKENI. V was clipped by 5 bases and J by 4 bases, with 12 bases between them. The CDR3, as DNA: TGTGCCAGCTCATCCACAGGGTCCGGGGCCAACGTCCTGACTTTC. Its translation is CASSSTGSGANVLTF.

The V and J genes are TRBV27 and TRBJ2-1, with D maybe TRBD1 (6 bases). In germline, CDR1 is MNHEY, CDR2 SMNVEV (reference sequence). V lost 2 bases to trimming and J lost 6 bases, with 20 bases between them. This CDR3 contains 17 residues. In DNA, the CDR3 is TGTGCCAGCAGTTTAACCGGACAGCCCCACCCTATCAATGAGCAGTTCTTC. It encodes CASSLTGQPHPINEQFF.

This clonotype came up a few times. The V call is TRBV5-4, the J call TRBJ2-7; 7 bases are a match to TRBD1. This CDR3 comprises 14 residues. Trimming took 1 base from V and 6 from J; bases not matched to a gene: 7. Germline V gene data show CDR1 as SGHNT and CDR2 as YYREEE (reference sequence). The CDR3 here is CASSLKGASGEQYF. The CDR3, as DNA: TGTGCCAGCAGCTTGAAGGGGGCGTCGGGCGAGCAGTACTTC.

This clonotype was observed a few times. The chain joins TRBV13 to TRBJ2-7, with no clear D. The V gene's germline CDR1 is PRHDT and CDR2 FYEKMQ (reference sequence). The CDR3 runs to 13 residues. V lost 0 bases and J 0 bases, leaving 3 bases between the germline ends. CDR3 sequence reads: CASSLGPSYEQYF. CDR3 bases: TGTGCCAGCAGCTTAGGCCCCTCCTACGAGCAGTACTTC.

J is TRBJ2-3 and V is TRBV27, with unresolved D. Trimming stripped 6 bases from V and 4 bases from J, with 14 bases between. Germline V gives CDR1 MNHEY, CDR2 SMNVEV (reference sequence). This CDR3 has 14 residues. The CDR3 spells CASRAVGGSDTQYF. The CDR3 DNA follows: TGTGCCAGCAGGGCCGTTGGTGGATCAGATACGCAGTATTTT.

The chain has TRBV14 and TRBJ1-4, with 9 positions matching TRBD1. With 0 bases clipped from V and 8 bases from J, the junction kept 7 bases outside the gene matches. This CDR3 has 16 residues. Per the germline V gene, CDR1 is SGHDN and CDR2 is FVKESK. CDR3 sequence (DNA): TGTGCCAGCAGCCAAGAGCGGGGACAGGGCGACGAAAAACTGTTTTTT. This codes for CASSQERGQGDEKLFF.

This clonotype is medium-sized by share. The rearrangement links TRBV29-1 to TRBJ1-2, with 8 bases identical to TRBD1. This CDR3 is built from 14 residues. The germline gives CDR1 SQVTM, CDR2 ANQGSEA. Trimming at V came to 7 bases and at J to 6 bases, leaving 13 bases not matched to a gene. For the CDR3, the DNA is TGCAGCGATGTTTCGACAGGGGAACTACATGGCTACACCTTC. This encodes CSDVSTGELHGYTF.

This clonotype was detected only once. CDR3 protein: CASSPPWTRYEQYF. The CDR3, as DNA: TGTGCCAGCTCACCACCGTGGACTAGATACGAGCAGTACTTC. The chain joins TRBV18 to TRBJ2-7; 7 nucleotides line up with TRBD2. The CDR3 contains 14 residues. Germline V gene sequence: CDR1 KGHSH, CDR2 LQKENI. V lost 0 bases to trimming and J lost 4 bases; unmatched junction nucleotides: 3.

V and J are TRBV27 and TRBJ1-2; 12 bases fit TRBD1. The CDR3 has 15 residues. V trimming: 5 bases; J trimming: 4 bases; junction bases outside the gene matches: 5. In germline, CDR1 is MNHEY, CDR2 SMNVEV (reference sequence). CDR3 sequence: CASSPGTGGIYGYTF. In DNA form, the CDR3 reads TGTGCCAGCAGTCCAGGGACAGGGGGCATCTATGGCTACACCTTC.